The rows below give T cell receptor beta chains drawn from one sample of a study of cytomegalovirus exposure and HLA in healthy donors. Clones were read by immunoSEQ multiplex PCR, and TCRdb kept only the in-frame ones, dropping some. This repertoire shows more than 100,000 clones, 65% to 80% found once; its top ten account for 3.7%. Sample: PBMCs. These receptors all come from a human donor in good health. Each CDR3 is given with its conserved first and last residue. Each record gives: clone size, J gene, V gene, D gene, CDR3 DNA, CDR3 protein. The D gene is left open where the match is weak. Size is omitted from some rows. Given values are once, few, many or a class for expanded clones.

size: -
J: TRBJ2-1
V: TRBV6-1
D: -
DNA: TGTGCCAGCAGTGAAGCCTACTACAATGAGCAGTTCTTC
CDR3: CASSEAYYNEQFF

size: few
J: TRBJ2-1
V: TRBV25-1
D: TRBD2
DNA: TGTGCCAGCAGTGAAATAGGAGGGAGGGCCTATGAGCAGTTCTTC
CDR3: CASSEIGGRAYEQFF

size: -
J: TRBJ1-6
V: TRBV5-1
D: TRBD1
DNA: TGCGCCAGCAGCAGTGAGGGGGCGAATAATTCACCCCTCCACTTT
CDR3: CASSSEGANNSPLHF

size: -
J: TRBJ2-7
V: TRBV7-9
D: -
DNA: TGTGCCAGCAGCCCCGGGACAATTACCTACGAGCAGTACTTC
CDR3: CASSPGTITYEQYF

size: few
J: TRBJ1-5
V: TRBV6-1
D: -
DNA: TGTGCCAGCAGTGGGGGACCAACAGGGCAAGGTCAGCCCCAGCATTTT
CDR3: CASSGGPTGQGQPQHF

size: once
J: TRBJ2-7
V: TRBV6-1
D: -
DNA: TGTGCCAGCAGTTCCGAGGGGGTCTCCTACGAGCAGTACTTC
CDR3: CASSSEGVSYEQYF

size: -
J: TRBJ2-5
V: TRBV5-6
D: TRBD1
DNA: TGTGCCAGCAGCCTGTTTGGGTCTGGGGGGACAGGGGTTAGAGAGACCCAGTACTTC
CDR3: CASSLFGSGGTGVRETQYF

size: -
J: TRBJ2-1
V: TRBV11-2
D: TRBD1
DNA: TGTGCCAGCAGCTTAGGGGCAGGGGGCGCGTACAATGAGCAGTTCTTC
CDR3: CASSLGAGGAYNEQFF

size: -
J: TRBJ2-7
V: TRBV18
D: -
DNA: TGTGCCAGCTCACCAGCTAGCGCCTACGAGCAGTACTTC
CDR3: CASSPASAYEQYF

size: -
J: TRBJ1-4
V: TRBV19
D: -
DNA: TGTGCCAGTAGTATGGGCAGCATTAATGAAAAACTGTTTTTT
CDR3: CASSMGSINEKLFF

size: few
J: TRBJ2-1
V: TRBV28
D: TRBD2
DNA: TGTGCCAGCAGTTTAAGCGAGCGGGGCTACAATGAGCAGTTCTTC
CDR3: CASSLSERGYNEQFF

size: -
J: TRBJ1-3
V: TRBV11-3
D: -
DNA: TGTGCCAGCAGCTCCGACGGGGTCTACTCTGGAAACACCATATATTTT
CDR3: CASSSDGVYSGNTIYF

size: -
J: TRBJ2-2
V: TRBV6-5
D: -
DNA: TGTGCCAGCAGTTACTCCATCCCCGGGGAGCTGTTTTTT
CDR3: CASSYSIPGELFF

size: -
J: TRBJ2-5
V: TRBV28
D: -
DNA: TGTGCCAGCAGTTCGGCGGAAAAAGAGACCCAGTACTTC
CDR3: CASSSAEKETQYF

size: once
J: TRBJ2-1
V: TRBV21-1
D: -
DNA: TGTGCCAGCAGAAACCCCGTTTCGGGGGAAACCTACAATGAGCAGTTCTTC
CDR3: CASRNPVSGETYNEQFF

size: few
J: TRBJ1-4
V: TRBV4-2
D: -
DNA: TGTGCCAGCAGCCTTGGAGGCACCGCTAATGAAAAACTGTTTTTT
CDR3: CASSLGGTANEKLFF

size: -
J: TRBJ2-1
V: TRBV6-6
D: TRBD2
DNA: TGTGCCAGCAGTTACTCGGGCGGGAGGGCCGATGAGCAGTTCTTC
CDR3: CASSYSGGRADEQFF

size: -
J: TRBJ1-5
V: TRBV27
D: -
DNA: TGTGCCAGCAGCCATAGCCTGGGTAGCAATCAGCCCCAGCATTTT
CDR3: CASSHSLGSNQPQHF

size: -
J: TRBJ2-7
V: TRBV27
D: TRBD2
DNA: TGTGCCAGCAGCCCCTCAAGACTAGCGGGAGGGCTCGAGCAGTACTTC
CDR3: CASSPSRLAGGLEQYF

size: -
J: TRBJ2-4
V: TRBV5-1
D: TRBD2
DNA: TGCGCCAGCAGCCACCCGGGGGGGTCCCAAAACATTCAGTACTTC
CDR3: CASSHPGGSQNIQYF

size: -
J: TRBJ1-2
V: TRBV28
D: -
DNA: TGTGCCAGCAGAACAGAACAGGGAAGCGTGAGCTATGGCTACACCTTC
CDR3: CASRTEQGSVSYGYTF

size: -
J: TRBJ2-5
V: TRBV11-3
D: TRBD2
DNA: TGTGCCAGCAGTACGGGACTAGCGGGAGTTGGAGAGACCCAGTACTTC
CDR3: CASSTGLAGVGETQYF

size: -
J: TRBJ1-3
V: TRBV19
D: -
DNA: TGTGCCAGTAGTCGGCGATTCGACAGATCCTCTAATTCTGGAAACACCATATATTTT
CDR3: CASSRRFDRSSNSGNTIYF

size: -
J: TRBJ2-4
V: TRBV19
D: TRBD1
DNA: TGTGCCAGTAGTGAAAGCCCAGGACAGGTAGCCAAAAACATTCAGTACTTC
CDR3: CASSESPGQVAKNIQYF

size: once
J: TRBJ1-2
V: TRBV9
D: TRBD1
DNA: TGTGCCAGCGGCGTTCCGGGACAGGGGTTTCGAGGCTACACCTTC
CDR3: CASGVPGQGFRGYTF

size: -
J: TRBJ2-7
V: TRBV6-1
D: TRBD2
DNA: TGTGCCAGCAGTGAAGGGGGGTTGGCTAGCGGGTACGAGCAGTACTTC
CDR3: CASSEGGLASGYEQYF

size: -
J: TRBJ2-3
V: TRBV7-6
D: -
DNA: TGTGCCAGCAGCTTAGTGCCCCCCACTATGACCCATACGCAGTATTTT
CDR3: CASSLVPPTMTHTQYF

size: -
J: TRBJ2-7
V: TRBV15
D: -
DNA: TGTGCCACCAGCCCTACAGTATCCTACGAGCAGTACTTC
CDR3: CATSPTVSYEQYF

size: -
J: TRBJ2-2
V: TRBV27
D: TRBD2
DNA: TGTGCCAGCAGACGGACTAGCGGGTCGAACGGGGAGCTGTTTTTT
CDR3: CASRRTSGSNGELFF

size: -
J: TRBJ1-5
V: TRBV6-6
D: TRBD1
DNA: TGTGCCAGCAGAACGACAGGGGAAAGTCAGCCCCAGCATTTT
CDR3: CASRTTGESQPQHF

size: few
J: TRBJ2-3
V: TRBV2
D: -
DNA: TGTGCCAGCAGTGAATGGCGGAGGTCTAGCACAGATACGCAGTATTTT
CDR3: CASSEWRRSSTDTQYF

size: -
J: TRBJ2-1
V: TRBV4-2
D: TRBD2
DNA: TGTGCCAGCAGCCAAGAGGCACGGCTAGCGGGAGTCAATGAGCAGTTCTTC
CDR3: CASSQEARLAGVNEQFF

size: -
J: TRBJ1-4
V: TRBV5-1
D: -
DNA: TGCGCCAGCAGCTTGGAGGCCAGGACTAATGAAAAACTGTTTTTT
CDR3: CASSLEARTNEKLFF

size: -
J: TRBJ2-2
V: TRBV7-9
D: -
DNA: TGTTCCAGCAGCTTAGCGGCTAGCGCTGCGAACACCGGGGAGCTGTTTTTT
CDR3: CSSSLAASAANTGELFF

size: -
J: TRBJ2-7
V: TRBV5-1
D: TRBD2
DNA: TGCGCCAGCAGCTTGGCTAGCGGGAGGTCTGACGAGCAGTACTTC
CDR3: CASSLASGRSDEQYF

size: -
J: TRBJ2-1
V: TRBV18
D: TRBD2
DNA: TGTGCCAGCTCACCGTCAGCGGGAGAGTTAGGAGAGCAGTTCTTC
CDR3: CASSPSAGELGEQFF

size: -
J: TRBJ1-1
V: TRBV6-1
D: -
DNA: TGTGCCAGCAGTTCCGGACAGATGCAATTGACTGAAGCTTTCTTT
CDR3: CASSSGQMQLTEAFF

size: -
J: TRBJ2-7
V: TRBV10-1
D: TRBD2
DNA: TGCGCCAGCGGGCCAGCGGGAGACGAGCAGTACTTC
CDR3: CASGPAGDEQYF

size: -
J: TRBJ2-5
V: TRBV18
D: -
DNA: TGTGCCAGCTCCAGGGGATCGAGCGGAGAGACCCAGTACTTC
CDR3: CASSRGSSGETQYF

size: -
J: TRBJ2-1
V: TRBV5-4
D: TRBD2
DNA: TGTGCCAGCAGCTCCCAAGCGGGAGGAGGGGACAATGAGCAGTTCTTC
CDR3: CASSSQAGGGDNEQFF

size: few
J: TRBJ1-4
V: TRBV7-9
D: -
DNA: TGTGCCAGCAGCTTAGGGGGAGGAGGGGAAAAACTGTTTTTT
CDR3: CASSLGGGGEKLFF

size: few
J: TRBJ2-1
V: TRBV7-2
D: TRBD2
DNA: TGTGCCAGCAGCTCCTTTTCGGGACTAGCGGGAGGGCGTGAGCAGTTCTTC
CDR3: CASSSFSGLAGGREQFF

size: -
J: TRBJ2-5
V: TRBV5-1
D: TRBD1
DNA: TGCGCCAGCAGCCCGGGACAGCGGAGTGAGACCCAGTACTTC
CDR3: CASSPGQRSETQYF

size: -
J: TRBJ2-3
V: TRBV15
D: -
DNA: TGTGCCACCAGCAGAGTATTTTATACGGGTCTCACAGATACGCAGTATTTT
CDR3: CATSRVFYTGLTDTQYF

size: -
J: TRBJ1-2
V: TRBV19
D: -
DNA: TGTGCCAGTAGTGTTGCTACCGACTATGGCTACACCTTC
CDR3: CASSVATDYGYTF

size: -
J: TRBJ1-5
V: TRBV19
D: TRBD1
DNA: TGTGCCAGTAGCCAGACAGGGTATAGCAATCAGCCCCAGCATTTT
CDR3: CASSQTGYSNQPQHF

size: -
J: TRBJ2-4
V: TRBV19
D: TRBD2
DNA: TGTGCCAGTAGTATAGGCGGACTAGCGGGACACAAAAACATTCAGTACTTC
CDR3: CASSIGGLAGHKNIQYF

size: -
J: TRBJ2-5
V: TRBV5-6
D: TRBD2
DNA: TGTGCCAGCAGCCGGGTGCTAGCGGGAGTTGGCGAGACCCAGTACTTC
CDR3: CASSRVLAGVGETQYF

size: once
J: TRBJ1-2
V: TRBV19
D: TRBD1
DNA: TGTGCCAGTAGTATCACCGGGACAGAGAACTATGGCTACACCTTC
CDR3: CASSITGTENYGYTF

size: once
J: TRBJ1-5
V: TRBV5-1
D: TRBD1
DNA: TGCGCCAGCAGCTTGGATGGACAGGGGCCTAATCAGCCCCAGCATTTT
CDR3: CASSLDGQGPNQPQHF

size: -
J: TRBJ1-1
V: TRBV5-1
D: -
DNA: TGCGCCAGCAGCTTGGCCGGGTATACCAACACTGAAGCTTTCTTT
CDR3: CASSLAGYTNTEAFF

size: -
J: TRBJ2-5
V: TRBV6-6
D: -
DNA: TGTGCCAGCAGGGGAGCAATGACGGAGACCCAGTACTTC
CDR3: CASRGAMTETQYF